The present entry profiles one TCR beta chain with its context. Its antigen is unidentified. This specimen comes from a study of blood T cells in healthy people across ages. Study-wide points: Unsorted PBMC input precluded a conclusive naive versus antigen-experienced comparison.

Trimming shortened V by 1 base and J by 0 bases, and 10 bases separated the two germline ends. Germline V gives CDR1 MNHNY, CDR2 SVGAGI (reference sequence). CDR3 length: 17 amino acids. It was with a sample-barcoded 5' primer and a J-beta primer mix that a second PCR of roughly 6 to 12 cycles was run. MiXCR, applied by TCRdb to the 5' RACE reads, yields one record per CDR3 protein. The top ten clones hold roughly 7.7% of a sample with some 1.4 million distinct CDR3 sequences, 42% of them seen once. The gene calls are TRBV6-6 and TRBJ2-6; D not certain. Sequenced: blood. This clonotype was obtained from a young woman in good health. DNA of the CDR3: TGTGCCAGCAGTTACTGGGTACCGAGCTCTGGGGCCAACGTCCTGACTTTC. This sequence encodes CASSYWVPSSGANVLTF.